These T cell receptor beta chains were read from a single sample in a study of beta chain features in type 1 diabetes. This table comes from immunoSEQ multiplex PCR, and its TCRdb copy is limited to in-frame clones, with some not included. The table includes 120,000 to 150,000 clones, 10% to 15% detected once. Input material: central memory CD4+ T cells from blood. These receptors all come from a young man with type 1 diabetes. The CDR3 runs from the conserved cysteine through the conserved F or W. D genes are given only for firm matches. Size values are once, few and many counts, or a class for expanded clones, and some rows have none.

J gene,clone size,D gene,V gene,CDR3 protein,CDR3 DNA
TRBJ2-1,-,TRBD1,TRBV5-1,CASSQQGAANNEQFF,TGCGCCAGCAGCCAACAGGGGGCTGCAAACAATGAGCAGTTCTTC
TRBJ1-1,few,-,TRBV5-1,CASSPGTVYTEAFF,TGCGCCAGCAGCCCAGGGACGGTCTACACTGAAGCTTTCTTT
TRBJ1-1,-,-,TRBV7-2,CASSRDAPGLNTEAFF,TGTGCCAGCAGCCGTGACGCTCCAGGGTTGAACACTGAAGCTTTCTTT
TRBJ2-3,-,-,TRBV7-3,CASSLGHSTDTQYF,TGTGCCAGCAGCTTAGGCCATAGCACAGATACGCAGTATTTT
TRBJ2-2,few,-,TRBV10-3,CAINHQGGTGELFF,TGTGCCATCAACCACCAGGGGGGCACCGGGGAGCTGTTTTTT
TRBJ2-7,many,-,TRBV4-2,CASSQEGEQYF,TGTGCCAGCAGCCAAGAGGGCGAGCAGTACTTC
TRBJ1-1,-,-,TRBV28,CASSYRVGTEAFF,TGTGCCAGCAGTTACAGGGTTGGCACTGAAGCTTTCTTT
TRBJ1-5,-,-,TRBV6-6,CASSYYKEEGQPQHF,TGTGCCAGCAGTTACTACAAGGAGGAGGGTCAGCCCCAGCATTTT
TRBJ2-7,few,TRBD1,TRBV7-2,CASSWGQAGTEQYF,TGTGCCAGCAGCTGGGGACAGGCAGGGACCGAGCAGTACTTC
TRBJ1-2,-,TRBD1,TRBV5-6,CASSDGDRRRNGYTF,TGTGCCAGCAGCGATGGGGACAGGAGAAGAAATGGCTACACCTTC
TRBJ2-7,-,-,TRBV5-1,CASSLEAASYEQYF,TGCGCCAGCAGCTTGGAGGCAGCCTCCTACGAGCAGTACTTC
TRBJ2-3,-,-,TRBV18,CASSPSTDTQYF,TGTGCCAGCTCACCAAGCACAGATACGCAGTATTTT
TRBJ2-7,few,-,TRBV11-3,CASSRRVPTPREYEQYF,TGTGCCAGCAGCCGACGCGTACCGACTCCCCGGGAGTACGAGCAGTACTTC
TRBJ2-7,-,-,TRBV11-2,CASSLDPWTVISSYEQYF,TGTGCCAGCAGCTTAGATCCGTGGACAGTTATTAGCTCCTACGAGCAGTACTTC
TRBJ2-1,-,TRBD1,TRBV11-3,CASRGQGNYNEQFF,TGTGCCAGCAGGGGACAGGGTAACTACAATGAGCAGTTCTTC
TRBJ1-5,few,-,TRBV15,CATSRDIDQPQHF,TGTGCCACCAGCAGAGATATAGATCAGCCCCAGCATTTT